These 31 T cell receptor beta chains originate from one sample sequenced in a study of CD4 T cell repertoires in COVID-19. The repertoire was sequenced with immunoSEQ multiplex PCR; TCRdb's copy has only in-frame clones and lacks some. The table records some 71,000 clones, around 82% of them present only once. Sequenced material: CD4+ T cells from peripheral blood, taken after recovery from COVID-19. The receptors originated from a human donor who had COVID-19.

The chain uses TRBV5-5 and TRBJ2-1; 10 nucleotides agree with TRBD1. The CDR3 is made up of 15 amino acids. The V gene end was trimmed by 4 bases and the J gene end by 7 bases; junction bases not matched to a gene: 8. Germline CDR1 reads SGHKS; CDR2 reads YYEKEE (reference sequence). The CDR3 loop is CASSIPGQGRNEQFF. The CDR3 coding sequence is TGTGCCAGCAGCATCCCGGGACAGGGGAGGAATGAGCAGTTCTTC.

The CDR3 is CAWGLGQTYEQYF. CDR3 DNA: TGTGCCTGGGGTCTGGGACAGACCTACGAGCAGTACTTC. The gene calls are TRBV30 and TRBJ2-7, with 7 bases identical to TRBD1. The CDR3 covers 13 residues. CDR1 and CDR2 from the germline V gene are GTSNPN and SVGIG (reference sequence). V dropped 5 bases and J dropped 2; count of bases not matched to a gene: 6.

The chain links TRBV2 to TRBJ2-3; the D call may be TRBD1 or TRBD2 (5 bases each). The CDR3 is 19 amino acids. V lost 6 bases, J lost 1 base, and 26 bases lay in between. Germline V lookup: CDR1 SNHLY, CDR2 FYNNEI. CDR3 nucleotide sequence: TGTGCCAGCAGCTTACGGAAAAGTGGGGGAGTTCGGGGCACAGATACGCAGTATTTT. The encoded protein is CASSLRKSGGVRGTDTQYF.

V gene TRBV19 combines with J gene TRBJ2-2; D is ambiguous. This CDR3 has 14 amino acids. V was trimmed by 1 base and J by 8 bases, leaving 11 bases between them. Germline V CDR1 and CDR2: LNHDA, SQIVND (reference sequence). Written as DNA, the CDR3 is TGTGCCAGTAGTATAGTCGGCCCTTTTGGGGAGCTGTTTTTT. Protein sequence: CASSIVGPFGELFF.

This clone was counted only a few times. This chain uses TRBV5-1 with TRBJ2-7; D possibly corresponds to TRBD2 (5 bases). Germline CDR1 is SGHRS and CDR2 is YFSETQ. Trimming cost V 5 bases and J 6 bases, with 21 bases left between them. CDR3 size: 15 residues. The CDR3, as DNA: TGCGCCAGCAGATTGTCTAACGGAGGCGTAGGCGAGCAGTACTTC. It translates to CASRLSNGGVGEQYF.

The chain links TRBV28 to TRBJ1-1; 7 positions match TRBD1. The V gene's germline CDR1 is MDHEN and CDR2 SYDVKM. The CDR3 totals 11 residues. V trimming: 5 bases; J trimming: 12 bases; junction bases outside the gene matches: 6. The DNA for the CDR3 is TGTGCCAGCAGTGCTGACAGGGCTCCTTTCTTT. It encodes CASSADRAPFF.

V is TRBV4-1 and J is TRBJ2-3, with TRBD2 matching over 7 bases. Trimming removed 1 base from V and 3 bases from J; junction bases left unmatched: 7. The CDR3 consists of 16 residues. Per germline, CDR1 MGHRA and CDR2 YSYEKL. The chain's CDR3 is CASSQGTSGGTDTQYF. In nucleotides, the CDR3 is TGCGCCAGCAGCCAAGGGACCTCCGGGGGGACAGATACGCAGTATTTT.

V usage is TRBV6-5 and J usage is TRBJ1-2; 9 bases align to TRBD1. The V and J ends lost 10 bases and 4 bases, in that order; junction bases with no gene match: 13. The CDR3 sequence is 15 residues long. Germline CDR1 MNHEY, CDR2 SVGAGI. The CDR3 DNA sequence: TGTGCCACCAAAGCCGGGACAGGGCCTAGCTATGGCTACACCTTC. Residues: CATKAGTGPSYGYTF.

The genes are TRBV7-9 and TRBJ2-7, with 13 bases lining up with TRBD2. Per the germline V gene, CDR1 is SEHNR and CDR2 is FQNEAQ (reference sequence). The trim removed 1 base at V and 12 bases at J, leaving 9 bases unmatched. There are 15 residues in the CDR3. The CDR3 region is CASSLEGTSGEPRYF. In DNA, the CDR3 is TGTGCCAGCAGCTTAGAGGGGACTAGCGGGGAGCCGCGGTACTTC.

This clone was counted once. This chain uses TRBV19 with TRBJ1-1; 7 nucleotides match TRBD1. This CDR3 has 12 residues. V shed 4 bases, J shed 8 bases, and the junction held 4 bases outside the gene matches. Germline lookup yields CDR1 LNHDA and CDR2 SQIVND (reference sequence). This chain's CDR3 is CASSRRQGEAFF. The DNA of the CDR3 is TGTGCCAGTAGTAGACGACAGGGAGAAGCTTTCTTT.

This clone has only one observation. CDR3 in DNA: TGTGCCAGCAGTCGTCCCGGAGATAATTCACCCCTCCACTTT. Encoded protein: CASSRPGDNSPLHF. This sequence joins TRBV6-5 and TRBJ1-6; no clear D gene. Germline V gives CDR1 MNHEY, CDR2 SVGAGI. The CDR3 loop spans 14 amino acids. Trimming shortened V by 5 bases and J by 5 bases, and 10 bases separated the two germline ends.

This clone came up once. The chain is built from TRBV7-6 and TRBJ2-5; 10 nucleotides agree with TRBD1. The CDR3 is 21 residues long. V trimming: 10 bases; J trimming: 2 bases; junction bases outside the gene matches: 28. The V gene's germline CDR1 is SGHVS and CDR2 FNYEAQ. CDR3 bases: TGTGCCACCAGAAGATCACTTCCAACCAGAGGGACAGGGGATGTTCAAGAGACCCAGTACTTC. Translation: CATRRSLPTRGTGDVQETQYF.

The genes are TRBV20-1 and TRBJ1-1; D is possibly TRBD1 (5 bases). CDR1 is DFQATT and CDR2 is SNEGSKA in the germline V gene (reference sequence). Trimming pared 3 bases from V and 7 bases from J, leaving 12 bases between. The CDR3 totals 12 residues. The CDR3 loop is CSASRERGEAFF. The DNA for the CDR3 is TGCAGTGCTAGTAGGGAGAGGGGTGAAGCTTTCTTT.

CDR3 in amino acids: CASSPGQGYSGQYF. The CDR3, as DNA: TGTGCCAGCTCACCGGGACAGGGTTATAGCGGGCAGTACTTC. The chain joins TRBV18 to TRBJ2-7; 9 positions agree with TRBD1. The CDR3 length is 14 residues. Germline V lookup: CDR1 KGHSH, CDR2 LQKENI. Trimming at V came to 3 bases and at J to 9 bases, leaving 9 bases not matched to a gene.

V usage is TRBV6-9 and J usage is TRBJ2-3, with a possible D match to TRBD1 (5 bases). Deletions cut 9 bases from V and 2 bases from J, with 12 bases between. CDR1 is MNHGY, CDR2 SVAAGI, per germline. The CDR3 covers 13 residues. CDR3 in DNA: TGTGCCAGTCGGACGGACAACACAGATACGCAGTATTTT. Encoded protein: CASRTDNTDTQYF.

The rearrangement uses TRBV5-6 and TRBJ2-2; 10 nucleotides match TRBD2. Germline V gene data show CDR1 as SGHDT and CDR2 as YYEEEE. The length of the CDR3 is 16 residues. The trim removed 2 bases at V and 4 bases at J, leaving 5 bases unmatched. CDR3 amino acids: CASSLAGGPSTGELFF. The CDR3 region has the DNA TGTGCCAGCAGCTTAGCGGGAGGGCCAAGCACCGGGGAGCTGTTTTTT.

The genes are TRBV23-1 and TRBJ2-7, with no clear D. TRBV23-1 is an ORF for which the function is uncertain. Trimming shortened V by 2 bases and J by 0 bases, and 11 bases separated the two germline ends. This CDR3 comprises 15 residues. Written as DNA, the CDR3 is TGCGCCAGCAGTCAAAATACCCAGATCTCCTACGAGCAGTACTTC. Its protein is CASSQNTQISYEQYF.

Only one count was recorded for this clone. The chain is built from TRBV28 and TRBJ1-6; TRBD1 matches 8 bases. V lost 8 bases and J lost 7; bases outside the gene matches: 13. The CDR3 extends over 16 amino acids. Germline V gene lookup returns CDR1 MDHEN and CDR2 SYDVKM. CDR3 amino acids: CASSSYGDRQNSPLHF. The CDR3, as DNA: TGTGCCAGCTCCTCTTATGGGGACAGGCAAAATTCACCCCTCCACTTT. Full variable domain (missing parts from reference TRBV28 and TRBJ1-6): DVKVTQSSRYLVKRTGEKVFLECVQDMDHENMFWYRQDPGLGLRLIYFSYDVKMKEKGDIPEGYSVSREKKERFSLILESASTNQTSMYLCASSSYGDRQNSPLHFGNGTRLTVT.

The rearrangement uses TRBV28 and TRBJ1-2; D not resolved. The CDR3 totals 13 residues. Germline values: CDR1 MDHEN, CDR2 SYDVKM. V was clipped by 7 bases and J by 8 bases, with 17 bases between them. This chain's CDR3 is CASNKRTGNGYTF. CDR3 nucleotide sequence: TGTGCCAGCAATAAAAGGACGGGGAACGGCTACACCTTC.

The V gene is TRBV14, the J gene TRBJ1-2, with D uncertain. Germline V lookup: CDR1 SGHDN, CDR2 FVKESK. V lost 8 bases, J lost 8 bases, and 15 bases lay in between. The CDR3 sequence is 12 residues long. CDR3 DNA sequence: TGTGCCAGCGCTGATCCCTCGGGGGGCTACACCTTC. It yields the protein CASADPSGGYTF.

The genes are TRBV3-1 (or the pseudogene TRBV3-2) and TRBJ1-3; D may be TRBD1 (5 bases). With 5 bases removed from V and 4 bases from J, the gap between germline ends came to 15 bases. Germline CDR1 reads LGHDT; CDR2 reads YNNKEL (reference sequence). The CDR3 consists of 15 residues. This CDR3 reads CASSKGGGTGNTIYF. The CDR3 coding sequence is TGTGCCAGCAGCAAGGGCGGGGGAACGGGAAACACCATATATTTT.

J is TRBJ1-1 and V is TRBV7-9; D remains ambiguous. Deletions cut 4 bases from V and 7 bases from J, with 13 bases between. In germline, CDR1 is SEHNR, CDR2 FQNEAQ (reference sequence). The CDR3 sequence is 13 residues long. CDR3 nucleotides: TGTGCCAGCAGCTCCCCCCCCGGGCTTGAAGCTTTCTTT. Translation: CASSSPPGLEAFF.

This chain joins TRBV5-5 and TRBJ1-1, with D tentatively TRBD1 (6 bases). The CDR3 consists of 15 residues. V was trimmed by 2 bases and J by 1 base, leaving 12 bases between them. Germline V gene data show CDR1 as SGHKS and CDR2 as YYEKEE (reference sequence). The CDR3 is CASSFIRGGNTEAFF. DNA for the CDR3: TGTGCCAGCAGCTTCATCAGGGGTGGGAACACTGAAGCTTTCTTT.

This chain links TRBV18 with TRBJ2-1; D not certain. The germline V gene encodes CDR1 KGHSH and CDR2 LQKENI. Trimming left V 4 bases short and J 8 bases short, with 12 bases between. This CDR3 is 13 amino acids long. The CDR3 DNA reads TGTGCCAGCTCACTTCGACTCGGCGATGAGCAGTTCTTC. This codes for CASSLRLGDEQFF.

The chain employs TRBV7-8 and TRBJ2-7; tentatively, D is TRBD1 or TRBD2 (6 bases each). V was cut by 5 bases and J by 9 bases, with 11 bases left in between. Germline assignment: CDR1 SGHVS and CDR2 FQNEAQ. CDR3 size: 11 residues. This chain's CDR3 is CASSLEGGQYF. The DNA of the CDR3 is TGTGCCAGCAGCCTCGAGGGGGGGCAGTACTTC.

V gene TRBV11-2 combines with J gene TRBJ1-2; D may be TRBD1 (6 bases). The length of the CDR3 is 14 residues. Trimming cost V 5 bases and J 5 bases, with 15 bases left between them. CDR1 and CDR2 from the germline V gene are SGHAT and FQNNGV. CDR3 residues: CASSEPTGFYGYTF. In nucleotides, the CDR3 is TGTGCCAGCAGCGAACCTACAGGGTTTTATGGCTACACCTTC.

The gene calls are TRBV11-3 and TRBJ2-1, with 11 bases fitting TRBD2. CDR3 length equals 15 residues. Germline trimming cut 0 bases from V and 6 bases from J; bases unmatched to any gene: 1. The germline CDR1 and CDR2 sequences are SGHNT and YENEEA. The CDR3, as DNA: TGTGCCAGCAGCTTAGATGGACTAGCGGGCAATGAGCAGTTCTTC. Protein product: CASSLDGLAGNEQFF.

The V call is TRBV28, the J call TRBJ2-3; the D is unclear. The CDR3 covers 10 residues. The germline V gene has CDR1 MDHEN and CDR2 SYDVKM. V was shortened by 3 bases and J by 13 bases, with 8 bases between the two germline ends. As DNA, the CDR3 is TGTGCCAGCAGTTTTTTAAGGAAGTATTTT. Amino acid sequence: CASSFLRKYF.

This chain links TRBV19 with TRBJ2-1, with 11 bases that match TRBD2. Trimming cost V 8 bases and J 2 bases; bases outside gene matches: 2. This CDR3 contains 14 residues. Germline assignment: CDR1 LNHDA and CDR2 SQIVND (reference sequence). The CDR3 DNA reads TGTGCCAGTGGACTAGCGGGTGCCTACAATGAGCAGTTCTTC. This sequence encodes CASGLAGAYNEQFF.

The chain has TRBV7-9 and TRBJ1-4; 8 bases map to TRBD1. Trimming removed 8 bases from V and 4 bases from J; junction bases left unmatched: 9. Germline-derived CDR1 and CDR2 are SEHNR and FQNEAQ (reference sequence). There are 15 residues in the CDR3. Here the CDR3 DNA reads TGTGCCAGCGCCGGGGGAGGACAGGGTAATGAAAAACTGTTTTTT. Translating gives CASAGGGQGNEKLFF.

This chain uses TRBV7-7 with TRBJ2-7, with 10 bases lining up with TRBD1. The V gene end was trimmed by 1 base and the J gene end by 3 bases; junction bases not matched to a gene: 3. Germline V lookup: CDR1 SSHAT, CDR2 FNYEAQ (reference sequence). The CDR3 covers 15 residues. CDR3 DNA: TGTGCCAGCAGCTTAGACGGGACAGGGGTCTACGAGCAGTACTTC. Translating gives CASSLDGTGVYEQYF.